The 8 T cell receptor beta chains listed next were all sequenced from one sample in a study of shared clonotypes between healthy human individuals. Method: immunoSEQ multiplex PCR; TCRdb's copy keeps in-frame clones and lacks some. The data contain about 1.5 million clones, 98% of them singletons. Sample: naive CD4+ T cells sorted from blood. The subset: CD45RA+ positively selected. The receptors derive from a man aged 30 to 39 in good health.

The gene calls are TRBV4-2 and TRBJ1-2, with 7 bases matching TRBD1. The CDR3 totals 15 residues. Germline trimming cut 0 bases from V and 5 bases from J; bases unmatched to any gene: 6. The germline CDR1 and CDR2 sequences are LGHNA and YNFKEQ. The CDR3 spells CASSQEDRDKYGYTF. The CDR3 DNA reads TGTGCCAGCAGCCAAGAAGACAGGGACAAGTATGGCTACACCTTC.

In the case of this clone: Other DNA sequences in this specimen translate into the identical CDR3. This chain connects TRBV4-3 to TRBJ1-1; D might be TRBD1 (6 bases). V lost 0 bases and J 5 bases, leaving 7 bases between the germline ends. The length of the CDR3 is 13 residues. Germline CDR1 is LGHNA and CDR2 is YSLEER. The DNA for the CDR3 is TGCGCCAGCAGCCAAGATAGGGGGACTGAAGCTTTCTTT. Protein: CASSQDRGTEAFF.

This chain connects TRBV5-6 to TRBJ1-2, with 8 nucleotides matching TRBD1. The V and J ends lost 1 base and 4 bases, in that order; junction bases with no gene match: 3. Germline-derived CDR1 and CDR2 are SGHDT and YYEEEE. CDR3 size: 14 residues. The CDR3 region is CASSLQGQGYGYTF. In DNA form, the CDR3 reads TGTGCCAGCAGCTTGCAAGGACAGGGCTATGGCTACACCTTC.

On this clone: The junction differs from germline at one of its ends, possibly a read error. The chain is built from TRBV7-2 and TRBJ2-5; a possible D gene is TRBD2 (5 bases). Germline loops: CDR1 SGHTA, CDR2 FQGNSA. CDR3 length equals 13 residues. The CDR3 nucleotides are TGTGCCAGCAGCGTAGCGCACCAAGAGACCCAGTACTTC. It is translated as CASSVAHQETQYF.

This clone was recorded only once. This chain joins TRBV18 and TRBJ2-5; D gene ambiguous. The germline V and J ends were trimmed by 3 bases and 2 bases, with 16 bases remaining between them. CDR1 KGHSH and CDR2 LQKENI come from the germline V gene. This CDR3 contains 16 residues. The CDR3 DNA reads TGTGCCAGCTCACCGAGGCCCCCTAATCCTCAAGAGACCCAGTACTTC. Translated: CASSPRPPNPQETQYF.

This chain uses TRBV11-1 with TRBJ1-5; 9 bases fit TRBD1. Germline V gene sequence: CDR1 SGHAT, CDR2 FQDESV (reference sequence). Trimming took 7 bases from V and 4 from J; bases not matched to a gene: 11. The CDR3 totals 16 residues. CDR3 in amino acids: CASNSRGDRDNQPQHF. In nucleotides, the CDR3 is TGTGCCAGCAACTCTCGAGGGGACAGGGATAATCAGCCCCAGCATTTT.

The V and J genes are TRBV19 and TRBJ2-7, with a possible D match to TRBD1 (7 bases). V was shortened by 4 bases and J by 1 base, with 14 bases between the two germline ends. There are 15 residues in the CDR3. Germline CDR1 is LNHDA and CDR2 is SQIVND (reference sequence). The CDR3 DNA is TGTGCCAGTAGTACACCAGGGGGGATTTCCTACGAGCAGTACTTC. It translates to CASSTPGGISYEQYF. Complete variable domain (other parts from reference TRBV19 and TRBJ2-7): DGGITQSPKYLFRKEGQNVTLSCEQNLNHDAMYWYRQDPGQGLRLIYYSQIVNDFQKGDIAEGYSVSREKKESFPLTVTSAQKNPTAFYLCASSTPGGISYEQYFGPGTRLTVT.

The chain has TRBV5-1 and TRBJ2-7; tentatively, D is TRBD2 (6 bases). CDR1 is SGHRS, CDR2 YFSETQ, per germline. Trimming took off 0 bases at V and 5 bases at J, with 15 bases between the two ends. This CDR3 is built from 15 residues. The CDR3 region has the DNA TGCGCCAGCAGCTTGGAGGGACTGGGCCCTCACGAGCAGTACTTC. Amino acid sequence: CASSLEGLGPHEQYF.